This entry is about one TCR beta chain. Its specificity is unknown. The data were obtained in a study of radiation and T cells in renal cell carcinoma. The time point denotes: blood 4 weeks post-SBRT, at nephrectomy. Treatment noted: 15 Gy SBRT to primary tumor, nephrectomy 4 weeks later. Nephrectomy followed 15 Gy stereotactic body radiation by 4 weeks. Serial blood draws occurred at baseline and 2 and 4 weeks post-SBRT. Per the germline V gene, CDR1 is MNHNS and CDR2 is SASEGT. The CDR3 length is 14 residues. V shed 7 bases and J shed 2 bases, with 15 bases lying between them. Overall study results and limits: No pretreatment tumor biopsies were available for baseline clonotypes. Top tumor clonotypes rose in blood 2 weeks post-radiation, then contracted.

Only in-frame clones appear in the TCRdb table, and some are missing; sequencing was by immunoSEQ multiplex PCR. The sample yields roughly 100,000 clones, 84% seen once. The starting material was blood, obtained from a patient whose treatment included radiotherapy and nephrectomy. J is TRBJ2-7 and V is TRBV6-1, with D unresolved. The receptor comes from a man aged 55 to 70 with renal cell carcinoma. In nucleotides, the CDR3 is TGTGCCAGCATAGGCAGCTACCCCGCCTACGAGCAGTACTTC. Protein: CASIGSYPAYEQYF.